The 17 T cell receptor beta chains listed next were all sequenced from one sample in a study of T-cell reconstitution after alpha-beta-depleted transplantation in children. Unique molecular identifiers were used in preparing the TCRbeta library. TCRdb ran MiXCR on the PCR reads and lists one entry per CDR3 protein. Found here are 200,000 to 250,000 distinct CDR3 sequences, approximately 11% of them singletons; the top ten hold roughly 30%. This specimen was PBMCs, taken before TCRalphabeta/CD19-depleted stem cell transplant. Receptors originate from a child less than two years old with acute myeloid leukemia, due to receive a stem cell transplant.

This clonotype was recorded at least ten times. The chain links TRBV27 to TRBJ2-2; D remains unclear. V was pared by 2 bases and J by 4 bases, with 8 bases between. Germline CDR1 is MNHEY and CDR2 is SMNVEV (reference sequence). The CDR3 spans 14 residues. The CDR3 spells CASSLPYRTGELFF. The CDR3 coding sequence is TGTGCCAGCAGTTTACCTTACCGCACCGGGGAGCTGTTTTTT.

In its sample, this clonotype was seen many times. This chain uses TRBV20-1 with TRBJ2-1, with D uncertain. V lost 4 bases and J lost 9, with 25 bases in between. CDR1 is DFQATT and CDR2 is SNEGSKA in the germline V gene (reference sequence). The CDR3 extends over 16 amino acids. The CDR3 DNA reads TGCAGTGCTATAAACCGAACCACCACCCGAACGACTGAGCAGTTCTTC. It yields the protein CSAINRTTTRTTEQFF.

This clonotype was seen repeatedly, ten times or more. The chain has TRBV7-2 and TRBJ2-6; the D gene is possibly TRBD2 (6 bases). Germline V CDR1 and CDR2: SGHTA, FQGNSA. The CDR3 spans 16 residues. V was pared by 1 base and J by 2 bases, with 9 bases between. The CDR3 spells CASSLEGRTGANVLTF. The CDR3 region has the DNA TGTGCCAGCAGCTTAGAAGGGAGGACTGGGGCCAACGTCCTGACTTTC.

This clonotype was detected a few times. This chain uses TRBV12-3 or TRBV12-4 with TRBJ1-3; no clear D. The CDR3 runs to 14 residues. V was pared by 6 bases and J by 2 bases, with 11 bases between. CDR3 bases: TGTGCCAGCAGCCTGATGGGTCCTGGAAACACCATATATTTT. This encodes CASSLMGPGNTIYF.

V gene TRBV19 combines with J gene TRBJ2-1; D perhaps matches TRBD1 (6 bases). Per germline, CDR1 LNHDA and CDR2 SQIVND (reference sequence). The CDR3 has 15 residues. V lost 5 bases and J lost 6, with 17 bases in between. As DNA, the CDR3 is TGTGCCAGTAGTGACAGGCCCCTCTTGGGCAATGAGCAGTTCTTC. This gives the protein CASSDRPLLGNEQFF.

Worth noting for this clonotype: A much larger clone differs by one base, so this may be a read error. This rearrangement joins TRBV5-1 to TRBJ2-7; D unclear. Germline assignment: CDR1 SGHRS and CDR2 YFSETQ. The V and J ends lost 4 bases and 3 bases respectively, with 14 bases between them. The length of the CDR3 is 14 residues. CDR3 coding DNA: TGCGCCAGCAGCGCCGAGACTCAGATCTACGAGCAGTACTTC. The encoded protein is CASSAETQIYEQYF.

This clonotype was seen repeatedly, ten times or more. The CDR3 region is CATSDRAGAEQYF. CDR3 bases: TGTGCCACCAGTGACAGAGCGGGAGCGGAGCAGTACTTC. The chain carries TRBV24-1 and TRBJ2-7, with 8 nucleotides matching TRBD2. Trimming removed 4 bases from V and 7 bases from J; junction bases left unmatched: 5. In germline, CDR1 is KGHDR, CDR2 SFDVKD. The CDR3 is 13 residues long.

This clonotype was found many times. This sequence joins TRBV3-1 and TRBJ2-5; the D is unclear. V was shortened by 0 bases and J by 4 bases, with 9 bases between the two germline ends. The CDR3 is 14 amino acids. Germline V gene data show CDR1 as LGHDT and CDR2 as YNNKEL (reference sequence). DNA for the CDR3: TGTGCCAGCAGCCAAGATAGGGCGGTAGAGACCCAGTACTTC. Protein sequence: CASSQDRAVETQYF.

This clonotype was observed many times. The chain couples TRBV28 to TRBJ1-2, with a weak D call TRBD1 (5 bases). V was shortened by 3 bases and J by 4 bases, with 6 bases between the two germline ends. The CDR3 totals 12 residues. Germline CDR1 reads MDHEN; CDR2 reads SYDVKM. In DNA, the CDR3 is TGTGCCAGCAGTTTCCAGGGCTATGGCTACACCTTC. Residues: CASSFQGYGYTF.

This clonotype was detected many times. The rearrangement joins TRBV5-8 to TRBJ2-1, with D hard to call. The CDR3 loop spans 15 amino acids. Trimming left V 0 bases short and J 0 bases short, with 7 bases between. The germline CDR1 and CDR2 sequences are SGHTS and YDEGEE. CDR3 amino acids: CASSLGYNSYNEQFF. The CDR3 DNA reads as TGTGCCAGCAGCTTGGGCTACAACTCCTACAATGAGCAGTTCTTC.

The chain has TRBV20-1 and TRBJ2-3; D possibly uses TRBD1 or TRBD2 (5 bases each). CDR3 length: 12 amino acids. Germline CDR1 DFQATT, CDR2 SNEGSKA (reference sequence). Trimming stripped 5 bases from V and 6 bases from J, with 12 bases between. This CDR3 reads CSAGDEGDTQYF. The CDR3 coding sequence is TGCAGTGCTGGGGACGAGGGGGATACGCAGTATTTT.

In its sample, this clonotype was seen many times. The rearrangement links TRBV11-2 to TRBJ2-1; D not resolved. Trimming cost V 0 bases and J 0 bases, with 6 bases left between them. This CDR3 contains 15 residues. CDR1 is SGHAT, CDR2 FQNNGV, per germline. The CDR3 is CASSLESSSYNEQFF. DNA for the CDR3: TGTGCCAGCAGCTTAGAGAGTAGCTCCTACAATGAGCAGTTCTTC.

This clonotype was seen at least ten times. The genes are TRBV5-1 and TRBJ2-1; the D is unclear. There are 14 residues in the CDR3. V lost 2 bases to trimming and J lost 2 bases, with 8 bases between them. The germline V gene encodes CDR1 SGHRS and CDR2 YFSETQ. The DNA for the CDR3 is TGCGCCAGCAGCTTTGACACCACCTACAATGAGCAGTTCTTC. Its translation is CASSFDTTYNEQFF.

The chain has TRBV30 and TRBJ1-2, with 7 bases fitting TRBD1. The germline V gene has CDR1 GTSNPN and CDR2 SVGIG (reference sequence). With V trimmed by 0 bases and J by 5 bases, 3 bases remained unmatched. This CDR3 spans 13 amino acids. Here the CDR3 reads CAWSVSRGYGYTF. DNA for the CDR3: TGTGCCTGGAGTGTCAGCAGGGGGTATGGCTACACCTTC. The variable domain in full, completed from reference TRBV30 and TRBJ1-2, reads SQTIHQWPATLVQPVGSPLSLECTVEGTSNPNLYWYRQAAGRGLQLLFYSVGIGQISSEVPQNLSASRPQDRQFILSSKKLLLSDSGFYLCAWSVSRGYGYTFGSGTRLTVV.

V usage is TRBV28 and J usage is TRBJ1-1, with 7 bases matching TRBD1. Per the germline V gene, CDR1 is MDHEN and CDR2 is SYDVKM. The CDR3 loop spans 15 amino acids. With V trimmed by 5 bases and J by 2 bases, 8 bases remained unmatched. CDR3 region: CASSLPQGGNTEAFF. CDR3 DNA sequence: TGTGCCAGCAGTCTCCCCCAGGGGGGAAACACTGAAGCTTTCTTT. The variable domain in full, with the rest retrieved from reference TRBV28 and TRBJ1-1, is DVKVTQSSRYLVKRTGEKVFLECVQDMDHENMFWYRQDPGLGLRLIYFSYDVKMKEKGDIPEGYSVSREKKERFSLILESASTNQTSMYLCASSLPQGGNTEAFFGQGTRLTVV.

The chain couples TRBV19 to TRBJ2-7; D uncertain. In germline, CDR1 is LNHDA, CDR2 SQIVND (reference sequence). This CDR3 region has 13 residues. V dropped 5 bases and J dropped 6 bases, with 14 bases sitting between them. CDR3 in DNA: TGTGCCAGTAGTTCGAATAGGCCCTCCGAGCAGTACTTC. As protein: CASSSNRPSEQYF.

This clonotype was detected only a few times. The V and J genes are TRBV7-2 and TRBJ2-7; 11 bases agree with TRBD2. Germline trimming cut 4 bases from V and 3 bases from J; bases unmatched to any gene: 5. The germline gives CDR1 SGHTA, CDR2 FQGNSA. CDR3 length: 15 amino acids. The CDR3 DNA follows: TGTGCCAGCAGCTGGACTAGCGGGTCTCGCTACGAGCAGTACTTC. Protein sequence: CASSWTSGSRYEQYF.